This T cell receptor beta chain stems from a study of T cells in Graves' hyperthyroidism and ophthalmopathy. A remark on this clonotype: Its target is unknown.

General study results and limits: Most thyroid-expanded clonotypes above 0.001 were also found in blood.

Disease duration under 2 months; hyperthyroidism patients were aged 18 to 65. A patient was excluded if there was uncontrolled infection, other autoimmune disease, pregnancy or lactation. There were TCR beta CDR3 regions amplified from RNA transcripts. An initial round of RT-PCR targeting the TCR CDR3 relied on the HTBI primer set. TCRdb called the multiplex PCR reads again in MiXCR, with one record for every CDR3 protein. Of hundreds of thousands of distinct CDR3 sequences in the sample, more than 30% were seen once. J gave up 7 bases and V 5 bases, and 10 bases lay outside the gene matches. This CDR3 comprises 15 residues.

Sequencing used blood. This chain connects TRBV12-3 or TRBV12-4 to TRBJ1-4; 7 bases are a match to TRBD1. The clonotype comes from a man aged 18 to 29 with Graves' hyperthyroidism. CDR3: CASSPGQTRSEKLFF. For the CDR3, the DNA is TGTGCCAGCAGTCCGGGACAGACCAGGAGTGAAAAACTGTTTTTT.